The source of this TCR beta chain is a study of T cell responses to AZD1222 COVID-19 vaccine. There are 14 residues in the CDR3. The V gene lost 1 base and the J gene lost 7 bases, with 15 bases spanning the gap. Germline lookup yields CDR1 SGHRS and CDR2 YFSETQ. This table comes from immunoSEQ multiplex PCR, and its TCRdb copy is limited to in-frame clones, with some not included. The sample includes some 150,000 clones, about 93% of them seen just once. Findings of the study overall: The CD4 TCRs associated with vaccination extended across spike and predominated at 160-218 and 743-854.

A remark on this clone: Its target is not known.

The sequence was obtained from an adult in good health. Sequences were derived from peripheral blood, sampled on day 0 of AZD1222 vaccination. The gene calls are TRBV5-1 and TRBJ2-7; tentatively, D is TRBD1 (6 bases). CDR3 in amino acids: CASSLSQGPGEQYF. The CDR3 DNA follows: TGCGCCAGCAGCTTGAGCCAGGGGCCGGGGGAGCAGTACTTC. The variable domain in full, with the rest retrieved from reference TRBV5-1 and TRBJ2-7, is KAGVTQTPRYLIKTRGQQVTLSCSPISGHRSVSWYQQTPGQGLQFLFEYFSETQRNKGNFPGRFSGRQFSNSRSEMNVSTLELGDSALYLCASSLSQGPGEQYFGPGTRLTVT.